Listed below are T cell receptor beta chains from one sample, sequenced in a study of OX40 agonist ivuxolimab in advanced cancers. TCRdb keeps only in-frame clones here, not all; method: immunoSEQ multiplex PCR. The sample lists over 25,000 clones, approximately 86% seen once, with around 30% in the top ten. Sequencing was performed on CD4+ or CD8+ T cells sorted from blood, taken in a trial of the OX40 agonist ivuxolimab. These receptors were taken from an adult with an advanced solid tumor such as melanoma, head and neck, liver or kidney cancer. CDR3s include the opening cysteine and the closing phenylalanine or tryptophan. D genes are given only for firm matches. For some rows the clone size is stated as once, few or many, or as a class when expanded; others skip it.

j_gene,abundance,v_gene,d_gene,CDR3aa,CDR3nt
TRBJ2-7,-,TRBV6-5,-,CASSYSQGIYAEQYF,TGTGCCAGCAGTTACTCTCAGGGGATCTACGCCGAGCAGTACTTC
TRBJ2-1,-,TRBV15,TRBD1,CATSSRDRSWNEQFF,TGTGCCACCAGCTCCCGGGACAGGAGTTGGAATGAGCAGTTCTTC
TRBJ1-1,-,TRBV6-1,-,CASGTQGWNTEAFF,TGTGCCAGCGGTACACAGGGCTGGAACACTGAAGCTTTCTTT
TRBJ1-1,-,TRBV19,TRBD1,CASSSDRGLMNTEAFF,TGTGCCAGTAGTTCGGACAGGGGACTAATGAACACTGAAGCTTTCTTT
TRBJ2-7,-,TRBV25-1,TRBD1,CASSEFWAGGYEQYF,TGTGCCAGCAGTGAATTTTGGGCAGGGGGTTACGAGCAGTACTTC
TRBJ2-7,-,TRBV9,-,CASSSGSGFNPHYEQYF,TGTGCCAGCAGCTCCGGGAGCGGGTTCAACCCCCATTACGAGCAGTACTTC
TRBJ1-1,-,TRBV28,-,CASSHRLGDSQNTEAFF,TGTGCCAGCAGCCATAGGTTGGGTGACAGCCAGAACACTGAAGCTTTCTTT
TRBJ1-5,-,TRBV6-1,-,CASRKWGSNQPQHF,TGTGCCAGCAGGAAATGGGGTAGCAATCAGCCCCAGCATTTT
TRBJ1-5,few,TRBV4-1,-,CASSQAGGATASQPQHF,TGCGCCAGCAGCCAGGCGGGAGGGGCGACTGCCAGTCAGCCCCAGCATTTT
TRBJ2-1,-,TRBV28,-,CASSPPAGARDNEQFF,TGTGCCAGCAGTCCCCCGGCGGGGGCCAGGGACAATGAGCAGTTCTTC
TRBJ2-3,-,TRBV2,-,CASKGATRVDTQYF,TGTGCCAGCAAAGGGGCCACCCGGGTAGATACGCAGTATTTT
TRBJ1-2,-,TRBV19,-,CASSIGGDGYTF,TGTGCCAGTAGTATAGGTGGGGATGGCTACACCTTC
TRBJ2-5,-,TRBV21-1,-,CASSKTVRQGSGETQYF,TGTGCCAGCAGCAAAACGGTAAGACAGGGCAGCGGAGAGACCCAGTACTTC
TRBJ2-6,few,TRBV7-9,-,CASSLPPGHPSSGANVLTF,TGTGCCAGCAGCTTACCACCGGGACATCCAAGCTCTGGGGCCAACGTCCTGACTTTC
TRBJ2-7,-,TRBV4-1,-,CASSHGRDEQYF,TGCGCCAGCAGCCACGGGCGGGACGAGCAGTACTTC
TRBJ1-5,-,TRBV27,-,CASSLLGQNQPQHF,TGTGCCAGCAGTTTATTAGGCCAGAATCAGCCCCAGCATTTT
TRBJ2-1,-,TRBV2,-,CASKTRRSEGVGEQFF,TGTGCCAGCAAGACTCGCCGTAGCGAGGGCGTTGGTGAGCAGTTCTTC
TRBJ2-7,-,TRBV19,TRBD1,CASSLRTGPYEQYF,TGTGCCAGTAGTCTAAGGACAGGCCCCTACGAGCAGTACTTC
TRBJ2-7,-,TRBV27,TRBD2,CASRRGGLYEQYF,TGTGCCAGCAGGCGGGGGGGCCTCTACGAGCAGTACTTC
TRBJ2-1,-,TRBV2,-,CASTYGESYNEQFF,TGTGCCAGCACTTACGGGGAGTCCTACAATGAGCAGTTCTTC
TRBJ2-1,-,TRBV28,TRBD2,CASNFLADSYNEQFF,TGTGCCAGCAACTTCCTAGCGGACTCCTACAATGAGCAGTTCTTC
TRBJ2-7,-,TRBV30,TRBD2,CAWTLGTSGLNEQYF,TGTGCCTGGACTCTCGGGACTAGCGGTCTCAACGAGCAGTACTTC
TRBJ2-5,-,TRBV27,TRBD2,CASGTSGIGTQYF,TGTGCCAGTGGGACTAGCGGGATAGGGACCCAGTACTTC
TRBJ2-1,-,TRBV27,-,CASSLNGEQFF,TGTGCCAGCAGTTTAAATGGTGAGCAGTTCTTC
TRBJ2-1,-,TRBV5-5,-,CASSLGQRVFYNEQFF,TGTGCCAGCAGCTTGGGACAAAGGGTATTCTACAATGAGCAGTTCTTC
TRBJ2-1,-,TRBV9,-,CASSRIPHNEQFF,TGTGCCAGCAGTCGAATACCGCACAATGAGCAGTTCTTC
TRBJ1-1,-,TRBV29-1,TRBD1,CSVTDRETEAFF,TGCAGCGTAACGGACAGGGAGACTGAAGCTTTCTTT
TRBJ2-1,-,TRBV6-1,-,CARAMGRFF,TGTGCCAGAGCCATGGGACGGTTCTTC
TRBJ2-2,-,TRBV5-1,-,CASTGGLRNTGELFF,TGCGCCAGCACTGGGGGTTTAAGGAACACCGGGGAGCTGTTTTTT
TRBJ1-4,-,TRBV27,-,CASSLSYRDEKLFF,TGTGCCAGCAGTTTATCGTACAGGGATGAAAAACTGTTTTTT
TRBJ2-7,once,TRBV27,-,CARTAGPYEQYF,TGTGCCAGGACGGCCGGCCCCTACGAGCAGTACTTC
TRBJ1-3,-,TRBV6-5,-,CASSPYSGNTIYF,TGTGCCAGCAGTCCCTACTCTGGAAACACCATATATTTT
TRBJ2-7,-,TRBV4-2,-,CASSQEGGDLYEQYF,TGTGCCAGCAGCCAAGAAGGAGGGGATCTCTACGAGCAGTACTTC
TRBJ1-4,few,TRBV5-1,TRBD1,CASSFGTGVRKLFF,TGCGCCAGCAGCTTTGGGACAGGAGTCAGAAAACTGTTTTTT
TRBJ2-5,-,TRBV10-3,TRBD2,CAIRSGLAGEAQYF,TGTGCCATCAGGTCGGGACTAGCTGGAGAGGCCCAGTACTTC
TRBJ2-7,-,TRBV29-1,-,CSVEGTGGYEQYF,TGCAGCGTTGAGGGGACCGGCGGTTACGAGCAGTACTTC
TRBJ1-1,-,TRBV7-6,-,CASSPEANTEAFF,TGTGCCAGCAGCCCCGAGGCGAACACTGAAGCTTTCTTT
TRBJ2-7,-,TRBV5-1,-,CASSLMAGAYEQYF,TGCGCCAGCAGCCTCATGGCAGGGGCCTACGAGCAGTACTTC
TRBJ2-5,-,TRBV5-1,-,CASSLYRGRETQYF,TGCGCCAGCAGCTTGTACCGCGGGCGGGAGACCCAGTACTTC
TRBJ2-7,-,TRBV27,-,CASSAGLRVEQYF,TGTGCCAGCAGCGCGGGGCTACGGGTCGAGCAGTACTTC
TRBJ1-3,-,TRBV18,TRBD1,CASSAGTAMFGNTIYF,TGTGCCAGCTCAGCCGGGACAGCAATGTTTGGAAACACCATATATTTT
TRBJ2-7,-,TRBV11-1,-,CASSLGGDYEQYF,TGTGCCAGCAGCTTAGGGGGAGACTACGAGCAGTACTTC
TRBJ2-2,-,TRBV6-5,TRBD1,CASTGTGSPGELFF,TGTGCCAGCACAGGGACAGGGAGTCCCGGGGAGCTGTTTTTT
TRBJ2-7,-,TRBV25-1,TRBD1,CASSAQRDRDPYEQYF,TGTGCCAGCAGTGCCCAAAGGGACAGGGACCCCTACGAGCAGTACTTC
TRBJ1-5,-,TRBV7-6,-,CASSPWGGSNQPQHF,TGTGCCAGCAGCCCTTGGGGAGGAAGCAATCAGCCCCAGCATTTT
TRBJ2-7,-,TRBV9,TRBD2,CASSVGGTSGALREQYF,TGTGCCAGCAGCGTAGGTGGGACTAGCGGGGCCCTTAGGGAGCAGTACTTC
TRBJ1-5,-,TRBV6-5,-,CASSYRGHQPQHF,TGTGCCAGCAGTTACAGGGGCCATCAGCCCCAGCATTTT
TRBJ1-6,-,TRBV28,TRBD1,CASSSGQGNSPLHF,TGTGCCAGCAGTTCCGGACAGGGTAATTCACCCCTCCACTTT
TRBJ2-7,-,TRBV27,TRBD1,CVSRGQGYEQYF,TGTGTCAGTAGAGGACAGGGCTACGAGCAGTACTTC
TRBJ1-2,-,TRBV9,-,CASSVGSFLPYYGYTF,TGTGCCAGCAGCGTAGGTTCCTTTCTCCCGTACTATGGCTACACCTTC
TRBJ2-7,once,TRBV27,-,CASSLLGRSYEQYF,TGTGCCAGCAGTTTATTGGGCAGATCCTACGAGCAGTACTTC
TRBJ2-3,few,TRBV30,-,CAWSVLTTDTQYF,TGTGCCTGGAGTGTATTGACCACAGATACGCAGTATTTT
TRBJ1-1,-,TRBV9,-,CASSASGAGNTEAFF,TGTGCCAGCAGCGCCAGCGGGGCGGGGAACACTGAAGCTTTCTTT